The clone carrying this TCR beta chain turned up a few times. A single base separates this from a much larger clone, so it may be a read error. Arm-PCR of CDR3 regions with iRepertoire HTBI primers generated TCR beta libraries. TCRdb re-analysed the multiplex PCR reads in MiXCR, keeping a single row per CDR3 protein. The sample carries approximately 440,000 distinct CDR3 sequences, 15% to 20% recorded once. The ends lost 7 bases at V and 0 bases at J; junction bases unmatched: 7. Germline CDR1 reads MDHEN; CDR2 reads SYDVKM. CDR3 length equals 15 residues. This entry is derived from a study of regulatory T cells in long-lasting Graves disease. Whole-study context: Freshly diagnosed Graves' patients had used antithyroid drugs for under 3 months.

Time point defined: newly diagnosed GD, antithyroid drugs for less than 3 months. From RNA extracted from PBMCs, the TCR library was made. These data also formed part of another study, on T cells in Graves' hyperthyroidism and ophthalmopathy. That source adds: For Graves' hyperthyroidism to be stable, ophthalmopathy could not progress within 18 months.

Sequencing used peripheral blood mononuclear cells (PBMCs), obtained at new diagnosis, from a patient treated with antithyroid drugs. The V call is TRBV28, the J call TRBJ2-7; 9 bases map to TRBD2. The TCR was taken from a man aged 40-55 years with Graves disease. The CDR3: CASNWASGISYEQYF. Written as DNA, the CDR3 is TGTGCCAGCAACTGGGCTAGCGGGATCTCCTACGAGCAGTACTTC.